This is a list of T cell receptor beta chains from one sample in a study of technical replicates of blood from a few donors. The table came from immunoSEQ multiplex PCR; TCRdb's copy has only in-frame clones and leaves some out. The repertoire holds more than 70,000 clones, roughly 94% seen once, with roughly 0.27% in the top ten. Material: T cells isolated from PBMCs. All receptors come from a human donor in good health. Each CDR3 is given with its conserved first and last residue. A D gene is named only where the DNA matches it firmly. Clone size is stated in some rows and not others, as once, few, many or a class when expanded.

TRBV19,.,12,TRBJ1-5,.,TGTGCCAGTAGACAGGGCCTCGGGCCCCAGCATTTT,CASRQGLGPQHF
TRBV18,.,12,TRBJ2-3,.,TGTGCCAGCTCACCATACACAGATACGCAGTATTTT,CASSPYTDTQYF
TRBV2,.,13,TRBJ1-2,once,TGTGCCAGCAGTGTAGCCAGGTTAAATGGCTACACCTTC,CASSVARLNGYTF
TRBV19,.,13,TRBJ2-7,.,TGTGCCAGTAGTAGGACAGCCGCTTACGAGCAGTACTTC,CASSRTAAYEQYF
TRBV5-8,.,14,TRBJ2-2,.,TGTGCCAGCAGCTTGTACGAGTTTTCCGGGGAGCTGTTTTTT,CASSLYEFSGELFF
TRBV19,.,13,TRBJ1-2,.,TGTGCCAGTAGTATGGCCCCCAGCGGTGGCTACACCTTC,CASSMAPSGGYTF
TRBV7-4,TRBD1,15,TRBJ1-1,.,TGTGCCAGCAGCCCGCAGACAGGGTATCGGACTGAAGCTTTCTTT,CASSPQTGYRTEAFF
TRBV10-2,.,17,TRBJ2-5,once,TGCGCCAGCAGTAGAGAATGGAGGGGGCGCAACCAAGAGACCCAGTACTTC,CASSREWRGRNQETQYF
TRBV11-1,TRBD2,14,TRBJ2-7,.,TGTGCCAGCAGCTTAGGGCGGGAGTGGGGCGAGCAGTACTTC,CASSLGREWGEQYF
TRBV27,.,10,TRBJ2-5,.,TGTGCCAGCACACAAGAGACCCAGTACTTC,CASTQETQYF
TRBV11-1,TRBD1,15,TRBJ2-5,.,TGTGCCAGCAGCTGGCCGGGACAGGGGTTGGAGACCCAGTACTTC,CASSWPGQGLETQYF
TRBV5-1,TRBD1,12,TRBJ2-7,.,TGCGCCAGCAGCCCAACAGGGGACGAGCAGTACTTC,CASSPTGDEQYF
TRBV11-2,TRBD2,16,TRBJ2-1,.,TGTGCCAGCAGCTTGATAGGACTAGCGGGAGCAAATGAGCAGTTCTTC,CASSLIGLAGANEQFF
TRBV28,.,14,TRBJ2-7,.,TGTGCCAGCAGTTTGGGGCAGGGGAACTACGAGCAGTACTTC,CASSLGQGNYEQYF
TRBV5-1,TRBD1,15,TRBJ2-7,.,TGCGCCAGCAGCTTGTCTACAGGGGGCATCTACGAGCAGTACTTC,CASSLSTGGIYEQYF
TRBV9,TRBD2,15,TRBJ2-3,.,TGTGCCAGCAGCGTAGTGGGGACTAAGGGAGATACGCAGTATTTT,CASSVVGTKGDTQYF
TRBV4-1,.,19,TRBJ1-5,.,TGCGCCAGCAGTAAAACCCCAACAGCGGGGTCGCGCAGCAATCAGCCCCAGCATTTT,CASSKTPTAGSRSNQPQHF
TRBV4-1,.,14,TRBJ2-3,.,TGCGCCAGCAGTCAACCGACTAGCACAGATACGCAGTATTTT,CASSQPTSTDTQYF
TRBV7-9,TRBD2,19,TRBJ2-1,.,TGTGCCAGCAGCTTAAACCGTGGACTAGCGGGGGGAGTAAACAATGAGCAGTTCTTC,CASSLNRGLAGGVNNEQFF
TRBV18,TRBD1,14,TRBJ2-7,.,TGTGCCAGCTCACCCTGGGACAGATACTACGAGCAGTACTTC,CASSPWDRYYEQYF
TRBV19,TRBD1,15,TRBJ1-5,few,TGTGCCAGTAGTCTTAGACAGGGGGGCAATCAGCCCCAGCATTTT,CASSLRQGGNQPQHF
TRBV2,.,14,TRBJ2-3,.,TGTGCCAGCAGTGAACGAGCCTACACAGATACGCAGTATTTT,CASSERAYTDTQYF
TRBV19,TRBD1,16,TRBJ1-6,.,TGTGCCAGTAGTATAGAAGGACAGGGGGTATGGTCACCCCTCCACTTT,CASSIEGQGVWSPLHF
TRBV28,.,13,TRBJ1-1,.,TGTGCCAGCAGTTGGCGGATGAACACTGAAGCTTTCTTT,CASSWRMNTEAFF
TRBV6-1,TRBD2,15,TRBJ2-7,once,TGTGCCAGCAGTTTGACTAGCGGGGGGTTGGACGAGCAGTACTTC,CASSLTSGGLDEQYF
TRBV7-9,TRBD1,15,TRBJ2-1,.,TGTGCCAGCAGCGAAGGGACAGGGGGTAACAATGAGCAGTTCTTC,CASSEGTGGNNEQFF
TRBV7-9,TRBD2,18,TRBJ2-2,.,TGTGCCAGCAGTAAACCGGGACTAGCGGGAGAAAACACCGGGGAGCTGTTTTTT,CASSKPGLAGENTGELFF
TRBV10-3,TRBD1,15,TRBJ2-5,.,TGTGCCATCAGTTCCCGGACAGGGAACCAAGAGACCCAGTACTTC,CAISSRTGNQETQYF
TRBV28,.,14,TRBJ1-2,.,TGTGCCAGCAGTACCCCGGACACTAACTATGGCTACACCTTC,CASSTPDTNYGYTF
TRBV2,TRBD1,16,TRBJ2-5,.,TGTGCCAGCAGTGAAGGGACAGGGGGCGGCGAAGAGACCCAGTACTTC,CASSEGTGGGEETQYF
TRBV7-8,TRBD1,22,TRBJ1-5,.,TGTGCCAGCAGCCAAAGATGGGGGGATACAGGGGGCCCGGGGTATAGCAATCAGCCCCAGCATTTT,CASSQRWGDTGGPGYSNQPQHF
TRBV19,.,14,TRBJ2-7,once,TGTGCCAGTAGTATATCCCCTCATCTCGGCGAGCAGTACTTC,CASSISPHLGEQYF
TRBV25-1,TRBD1,14,TRBJ2-1,.,TGTGCCAGTTTGGGGGGACAGGCTTACAATGAGCAGTTCTTC,CASLGGQAYNEQFF
TRBV23-1,TRBD1,17,TRBJ1-4,.,TGCGCCAGCAGAAAGACCCCCCGACAGGGAACGGAAGAAAAACTGTTTTTT,CASRKTPRQGTEEKLFF
TRBV28,TRBD1,16,TRBJ2-7,.,TGTGCCAGCAGTTCGGGACAGGGGGCCAACTCCTACGAGCAGTACTTC,CASSSGQGANSYEQYF
TRBV28,TRBD2,13,TRBJ2-7,.,TGTGCCAGTAACATAGCGGGACGATACGAGCAGTACTTC,CASNIAGRYEQYF
TRBV9,.,16,TRBJ2-2,.,TGTGCCAGCAGCGCCGTGAGGAAAATCGACACCGGGGAGCTGTTTTTT,CASSAVRKIDTGELFF
TRBV5-8,.,14,TRBJ2-7,.,TGTGCCAGCAGCTTGGCGCAGGGGCCCTACGAGCAGTACTTC,CASSLAQGPYEQYF
TRBV4-1,.,15,TRBJ2-1,.,TGCGCCAGCAGCCAAGCGAAGGCAGGAATAAATGAGCAGTTCTTC,CASSQAKAGINEQFF